What follows are 32 T cell receptor beta chains derived from one specimen sequenced in a study of T cells in Graves' hyperthyroidism and ophthalmopathy. From RNA transcripts, TCR beta CDR3 regions were amplified. During a first-round RT-PCR of the TCR CDR3, the HTBI primer set was used. TCRdb independently ran MiXCR on the multiplex PCR reads; one entry per CDR3 protein. This table holds approximately 700,000 distinct CDR3 sequences, 16% found once. The sequenced sample consisted of blood. These receptor sequences come from a man between 18 and 35 years old with Graves' hyperthyroidism.

This clonotype has just a few counts. The chain couples TRBV6-1 to TRBJ2-6; no firm D call. Trimming took 10 bases from V and 4 from J, leaving 14 bases between them. CDR3 length: 14 amino acids. Looked up from germline, CDR1 is MNHNS and CDR2 is SASEGT. CDR3 nucleotides: TGTGCCATTCCCCCCAGCGAGGGGGCCAACGTCCTGACTTTC. Translation gives CAIPPSEGANVLTF.

This clonotype has a handful of counts. The rearrangement joins TRBV6-1 to TRBJ2-4; D is possibly TRBD1 or TRBD2 (5 bases each). The CDR3 extends over 18 amino acids. Trimming took 7 bases from V and 0 from J, leaving 22 bases between them. Germline CDR1 is MNHNS and CDR2 is SASEGT. The CDR3 DNA sequence: TGTGCCAGCACCCTCCGGGACCCACTTAGACTAGCCAAAAACATTCAGTACTTC. Translation: CASTLRDPLRLAKNIQYF.

The chain recombines TRBV7-6 with TRBJ2-3, with D tentatively TRBD1 (6 bases). Per germline, CDR1 SGHVS and CDR2 FNYEAQ. The CDR3 is 14 residues long. Between the trimmed V and J ends, which lost 5 bases and 6 bases, there was a span of 15 bases. CDR3 loop: CASSAQRGSDTQYF. CDR3 nucleotide sequence: TGTGCCAGCAGCGCCCAGAGGGGGTCCGATACGCAGTATTTT.

The chain joins TRBV11-2 to TRBJ2-2; tentative D call: TRBD1 (6 bases). The germline V and J ends were trimmed by 1 base and 7 bases, with 16 bases remaining between them. This CDR3 has 16 residues. Germline values: CDR1 SGHAT, CDR2 FQNNGV. The CDR3 DNA is TGTGCCAGCAGCTTAGTGTCAGGGGATATTGGCGGGGAGCTGTTTTTT. It yields the protein CASSLVSGDIGGELFF. The full variable domain, rest sourced from reference TRBV11-2 and TRBJ2-2, is EAGVAQSPRYKIIEKRQSVAFWCNPISGHATLYWYQQILGQGPKLLIQFQNNGVVDDSQLPKDRFSAERLKGVDSTLKIQPAKLEDSAVYLCASSLVSGDIGGELFFGEGSRLTVL.

The sample holds many counts of this clonotype. The V and J genes are TRBV28 and TRBJ2-5; a possible D gene is TRBD2 (5 bases). Germline V CDR1 and CDR2: MDHEN, SYDVKM. With 6 bases removed from V and 4 bases from J, the gap between germline ends came to 21 bases. CDR3 size: 16 residues. In DNA, the CDR3 is TGTGCCAGCAGACCTACCGACGAGGGTTGGGTAGAGACCCAGTACTTC. This translates into CASRPTDEGWVETQYF.

In its sample, this clonotype was seen a few times. The chain employs TRBV4-1 and TRBJ2-1; TRBD2 might be the D (6 bases). Germline V gene lookup returns CDR1 MGHRA and CDR2 YSYEKL. Trimming cost V 1 base and J 2 bases, with 15 bases left between them. The CDR3 covers 17 residues. As DNA, the CDR3 is TGCGCCAGCAGCCAAGTGGTGAGAATAGCGGCCTACAATGAGCAGTTCTTC. This codes for CASSQVVRIAAYNEQFF.

The chain has TRBV20-1 and TRBJ2-7; D gene uncertain. From germline, CDR1 is DFQATT and CDR2 SNEGSKA (reference sequence). Trimming removed 0 bases at V and 3 bases at J, with 12 bases between. This CDR3 is built from 14 residues. CDR3 sequence reads: CSAREGRQYYEQYF. The CDR3 region has the DNA TGCAGTGCTAGAGAAGGCAGGCAATACTACGAGCAGTACTTC.

This clonotype was counted between two and nine times. The rearrangement links TRBV2 to TRBJ2-3; 11 bases match TRBD1. CDR3 length equals 15 residues. In germline, CDR1 is SNHLY, CDR2 FYNNEI. The ends lost 8 bases at V and 5 bases at J; junction bases unmatched: 9. The CDR3 here is CASYRTGGVEDTQYF. In DNA form, the CDR3 reads TGTGCCAGCTACCGGACAGGGGGCGTCGAAGATACGCAGTATTTT.

This clonotype was picked up a small number of times. This chain uses TRBV6-1 with TRBJ1-1; D may be TRBD1 (5 bases). Trimming removed 3 bases from V and 3 bases from J, with 11 bases in between. Germline loops: CDR1 MNHNS, CDR2 SASEGT. The CDR3 has 14 residues. The CDR3 DNA reads TGTGCCAGCAGTGAGTATTGGGGCGACACTGAAGCTTTCTTT. It encodes CASSEYWGDTEAFF.

This clonotype was seen a handful of times. This CDR3 is CASSQGSSLAGEETQYF. The CDR3 nucleotides read TGTGCCAGCAGCCAGGGTTCTTCGCTAGCGGGAGAAGAGACCCAGTACTTC. The V and J genes are TRBV4-2 and TRBJ2-5; 10 positions match TRBD2. Germline CDR1 LGHNA, CDR2 YNFKEQ. The CDR3 sequence is 17 residues long. J gave up 3 bases and V 3 bases, and 10 bases lay outside the gene matches.

In regard to this clonotype: A read error may explain this, as a much larger clone is one base away. The chain recombines TRBV28 with TRBJ1-5; 7 bases line up with TRBD1. The CDR3 is 15 residues long. Germline CDR1 reads MDHEN; CDR2 reads SYDVKM. DNA of the CDR3: TGTGCCAGCAGAATGCAGGGGGAACCTCGGCAGCCCCGGCATTTT. This gives the protein CASRMQGEPRQPRHF.

This clonotype appeared a few times. The chain recombines TRBV6-1 with TRBJ2-6; D remains ambiguous. The CDR3 runs 16 residues. The germline gives CDR1 MNHNS, CDR2 SASEGT. V lost 0 bases and J 1 base, leaving 7 bases between the germline ends. In nucleotides, the CDR3 is TGTGCCAGCAGTGAAGCAATGCTGTCTGGGGCCAACGTCCTGACTTTC. Residues: CASSEAMLSGANVLTF.

This chain uses TRBV29-1 with TRBJ2-3, with D maybe TRBD1 (6 bases). The CDR3 is 16 amino acids. Germline CDR1 SQVTM, CDR2 ANQGSEA. V shed 7 bases and J shed 1 base, with 21 bases lying between them. The CDR3 bases are TGCAGCGCCCGAACGACTACAGGGTTTGGCACAGATACGCAGTATTTT. It yields the protein CSARTTTGFGTDTQYF.

This clonotype was recorded many times. The CDR3 here is CASTTGPRRDEQFF. The CDR3, as DNA: TGTGCCAGCACCACGGGCCCGCGCCGGGATGAGCAGTTCTTC. The chain links TRBV6-1 to TRBJ2-1; D remains ambiguous. Germline CDR1 and CDR2: MNHNS and SASEGT. Trimming took off 7 bases at V and 8 bases at J, with 18 bases between the two ends. This CDR3 comprises 14 residues.

V is TRBV12-3 or TRBV12-4 and J is TRBJ1-2, with 8 bases that match TRBD1. V gave up 6 bases and J gave up 5 bases; unmatched junction bases: 5. The CDR3 loop spans 13 amino acids. The CDR3 sequence is CASRLDRDYGYTF. CDR3 DNA: TGTGCCAGCAGACTGGACAGGGATTATGGCTACACCTTC.

This clonotype has a handful of counts. V gene TRBV30 combines with J gene TRBJ1-1; D is undetermined. Germline V gene sequence: CDR1 GTSNPN, CDR2 SVGIG (reference sequence). Trimming left V 5 bases short and J 4 bases short, with 11 bases between. The CDR3 runs to 12 residues. The DNA of the CDR3 is TGTGCCTGGTTTTACCGGGCCACTGAAGCTTTCTTT. It translates to CAWFYRATEAFF. The full variable domain, with the rest looked up from reference TRBV30 and TRBJ1-1, is SQTIHQWPATLVQPVGSPLSLECTVEGTSNPNLYWYRQAAGRGLQLLFYSVGIGQISSEVPQNLSASRPQDRQFILSSKKLLLSDSGFYLCAWFYRATEAFFGQGTRLTVV.

This clonotype has a count of ten or more. V usage is TRBV6-1 and J usage is TRBJ2-7; 8 bases align to TRBD1. The CDR3 totals 12 residues. The V gene end was trimmed by 5 bases and the J gene end by 6 bases; junction bases not matched to a gene: 3. Germline V CDR1 and CDR2: MNHNS, SASEGT. CDR3 bases: TGTGCCAGCAGTAAAACAGGGGGCGAGCAGTACTTC. It is translated as CASSKTGGEQYF.

The chain links TRBV10-3 to TRBJ1-5; D perhaps matches TRBD1 (6 bases). With 2 bases removed from V and 7 bases from J, the gap between germline ends came to 15 bases. CDR3 length: 15 amino acids. Germline assignment: CDR1 ENHRY and CDR2 SYGVKD. The CDR3 DNA sequence: TGTGCCATCAGTGAGCTGGGAGGGGGGTACCAGCCCCAGCATTTT. Protein sequence: CAISELGGGYQPQHF.

This rearrangement joins TRBV6-2 or TRBV6-3 to TRBJ2-2; weak D call: TRBD1 (6 bases). The CDR3 length is 18 residues. V dropped 4 bases and J dropped 2 bases, with 20 bases sitting between them. CDR1 is MNHEY, CDR2 SVGEGT, per germline. CDR3 coding DNA: TGTGCCAGCAGTTTGCAGGGGATCCTTCTAAAAAACACCGGGGAGCTGTTTTTT. Its protein product is CASSLQGILLKNTGELFF.

This clonotype was seen ten or more times. This chain connects TRBV5-1 to TRBJ2-1; D unresolved. The germline V gene has CDR1 SGHRS and CDR2 YFSETQ. V lost 3 bases and J 6 bases, leaving 16 bases between the germline ends. This CDR3 spans 15 amino acids. DNA of the CDR3: TGCGCCAGCAGCTGGACCCCGAGGTCCCCCAATGAGCAGTTCTTC. It encodes CASSWTPRSPNEQFF.

This clonotype was observed at least ten times. The chain carries TRBV7-2 and TRBJ2-3; D remains ambiguous. Germline lookup yields CDR1 SGHTA and CDR2 FQGNSA. Trimming removed 2 bases from V and 6 bases from J, with 9 bases in between. The CDR3 extends over 13 amino acids. CDR3 residues: CASSLQPQDTQYF. For the CDR3, the DNA is TGTGCCAGCAGCTTACAGCCCCAGGATACGCAGTATTTT.

This clonotype was counted ten times or more. The J gene is TRBJ2-1, the V gene TRBV20-1, with D perhaps matching TRBD1 (5 bases). V was clipped by 1 base and J by 7 bases, with 8 bases between them. There are 12 residues in the CDR3. CDR1 is DFQATT, CDR2 SNEGSKA, per germline (reference sequence). CDR3 coding DNA: TGCAGTGCTAGAGGCAGGGTGAATGAGCAGTTCTTC. Its translation: CSARGRVNEQFF.

This clonotype was picked up many times. Compared with germline, one end of the junction differs, possibly owing to a read error. V is TRBV5-1 and J is TRBJ2-3, with 11 bases matching TRBD2. Germline CDR1 SGHRS, CDR2 YFSETQ. This CDR3 contains 17 residues. In DNA, the CDR3 is TGTGCCAGCAGCTTAGAGGGTCTAGCGGGAGGAACAGATACGCAGTATTTT. It yields the protein CASSLEGLAGGTDTQYF.

This chain uses TRBV28 with TRBJ2-7, with 14 bases aligning to TRBD2. CDR1 MDHEN and CDR2 SYDVKM come from the germline V gene. Trimming took 6 bases from V and 6 from J; bases not matched to a gene: 16. This CDR3 is 18 amino acids long. The CDR3 region is CASSRLTGTSGSYGEQYF. The CDR3, as DNA: TGTGCCAGCAGCCGCCTTACGGGGACTAGCGGGAGTTACGGCGAGCAGTACTTC.

Note on this clonotype: It is likely a read error, because the conserved phenylalanine at the end of the CDR3 is missing. This chain links TRBV27 with TRBJ2-5; D uncertain. Trimming took 3 bases from V and 4 from J, leaving 6 bases between them. Germline V gives CDR1 MNHEY, CDR2 SMNVEV (reference sequence). This CDR3 spans 12 amino acids. The DNA for the CDR3 is TGTGCCAGCAGTTTCCGCGGAGAGACCCAGTACCTC. Amino acids: CASSFRGETQYL.

At least ten counts were recorded for this clonotype. The V call is TRBV12-3 or TRBV12-4, the J call TRBJ2-7; D gene ambiguous. The CDR3 extends over 13 amino acids. Trimming stripped 7 bases from V and 2 bases from J, with 12 bases between. The CDR3 loop reads CASTPGWAYEQYF. In nucleotides, the CDR3 is TGTGCCAGCACCCCGGGTTGGGCCTACGAGCAGTACTTC.

This clonotype appeared many times. This chain uses TRBV11-2 with TRBJ2-3; D perhaps matches TRBD1 (5 bases). The V and J ends lost 2 bases and 4 bases respectively, with 16 bases between them. From germline, CDR1 is SGHAT and CDR2 FQNNGV. This CDR3 contains 16 residues. This chain's CDR3 is CASSLRWGTAADTQYF. The CDR3 region has the DNA TGTGCCAGCAGCTTACGGTGGGGCACAGCAGCAGATACGCAGTATTTT.

The J gene is TRBJ2-2, the V gene TRBV7-8; 8 bases fit TRBD2. Germline V CDR1 and CDR2: SGHVS, FQNEAQ. The CDR3 is made up of 15 amino acids. The junction had 2 bases not matched to a gene; V was cut back by 3 bases and J by 2 bases. CDR3 sequence reads: CASSLREVNTGELFF. The CDR3 bases are TGTGCCAGCAGCTTGCGGGAGGTAAACACCGGGGAGCTGTTTTTT.

The rearrangement links TRBV2 to TRBJ2-3; unclear D gene. The length of the CDR3 is 13 residues. The V end was cut by 6 bases, the J end by 5 bases, with 12 bases between. CDR1 and CDR2 (germline): SNHLY, FYNNEI. CDR3 in amino acids: CASRSLSRDTQYF. CDR3 bases: TGTGCCAGCAGATCCCTATCTCGAGATACGCAGTATTTT.

There are many counts of this clonotype. The rearrangement uses TRBV3-1 and TRBJ1-2; D remains ambiguous. The CDR3 runs 14 residues. Deletions cut 5 bases from V and 5 bases from J, with 15 bases between. CDR1 and CDR2 from the germline V gene are LGHDT and YNNKEL (reference sequence). Here the CDR3 DNA reads TGTGCCAGCAGCTCTCGGACGGGATTTTATGGCTACACCTTC. Amino acid sequence: CASSSRTGFYGYTF.

J is TRBJ2-5 and V is TRBV6-1; 8 nucleotides match TRBD1. The CDR3 has 16 amino acids. The V and J ends lost 6 bases and 2 bases, in that order; junction bases with no gene match: 11. Germline values: CDR1 MNHNS, CDR2 SASEGT. The CDR3 bases are TGTGCCAGCAGGAGTCAGGGGGCTTCCCGGCAAGAGACCCAGTACTTC. Translating gives CASRSQGASRQETQYF.

In this sample, this clonotype turned up a few times. Given the absence of the conserved phenylalanine or tryptophan at the CDR3 end, a read error is likely. The chain combines TRBV7-2 with TRBJ1-1, with D tentatively TRBD1 (6 bases). The CDR3 contains 14 residues. The V end was cut by 3 bases, the J end by 1 base, with 9 bases between. Germline CDR1 SGHTA, CDR2 FQGNSA. The CDR3 loop is CASSFRGGNTEAFS. In nucleotides, the CDR3 is TGTGCCAGCAGCTTCAGGGGTGGGAACACTGAAGCTTTCTCT.